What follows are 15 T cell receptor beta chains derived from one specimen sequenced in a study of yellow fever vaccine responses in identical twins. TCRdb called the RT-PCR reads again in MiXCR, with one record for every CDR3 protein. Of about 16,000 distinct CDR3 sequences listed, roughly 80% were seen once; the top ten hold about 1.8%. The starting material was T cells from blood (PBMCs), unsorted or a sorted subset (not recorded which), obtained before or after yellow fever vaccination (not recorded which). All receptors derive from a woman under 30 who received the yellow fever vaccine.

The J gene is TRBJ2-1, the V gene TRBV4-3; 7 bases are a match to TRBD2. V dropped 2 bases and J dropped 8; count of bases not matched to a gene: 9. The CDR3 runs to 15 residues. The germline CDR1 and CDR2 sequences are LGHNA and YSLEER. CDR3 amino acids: CASSQTLLARDEQFF. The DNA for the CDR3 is TGCGCCAGCAGCCAAACTTTACTAGCGCGCGATGAGCAGTTCTTC.

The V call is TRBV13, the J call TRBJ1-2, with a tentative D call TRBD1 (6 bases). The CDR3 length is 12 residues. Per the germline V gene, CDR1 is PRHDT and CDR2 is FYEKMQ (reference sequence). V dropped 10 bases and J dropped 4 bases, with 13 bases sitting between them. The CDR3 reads CAIPTGLYGYTF. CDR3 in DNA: TGTGCCATCCCGACAGGCCTCTATGGCTACACCTTC.

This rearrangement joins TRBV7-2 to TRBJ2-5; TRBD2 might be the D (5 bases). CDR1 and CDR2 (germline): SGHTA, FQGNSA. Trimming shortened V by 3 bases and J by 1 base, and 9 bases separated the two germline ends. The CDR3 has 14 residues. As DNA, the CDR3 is TGTGCCAGCAGCTTTCAAGGGAGCCAAGAGACCCAGTACTTC. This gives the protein CASSFQGSQETQYF. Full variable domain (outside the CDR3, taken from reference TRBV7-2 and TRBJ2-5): GAGVSQSPSNKVTEKGKDVELRCDPISGHTALYWYRQSLGQGLEFLIYFQGNSAPDKSGLPSDRFSAERTGGSVSTLTIQRTQQEDSAVYLCASSFQGSQETQYFGPGTRLLVL.

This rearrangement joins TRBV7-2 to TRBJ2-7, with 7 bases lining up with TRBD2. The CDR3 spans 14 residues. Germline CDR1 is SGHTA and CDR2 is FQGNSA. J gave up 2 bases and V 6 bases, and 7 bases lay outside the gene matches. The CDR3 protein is CASRSEGGAYEQYF. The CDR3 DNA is TGTGCCAGCAGATCCGAGGGAGGGGCCTACGAGCAGTACTTC.

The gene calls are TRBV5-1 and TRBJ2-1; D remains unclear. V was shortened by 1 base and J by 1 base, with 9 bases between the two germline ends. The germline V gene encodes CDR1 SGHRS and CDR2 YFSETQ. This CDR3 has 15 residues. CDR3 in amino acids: CASSLLQESYNEQFF. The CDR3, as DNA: TGCGCCAGCAGCTTGCTTCAGGAGTCCTACAATGAGCAGTTCTTC.

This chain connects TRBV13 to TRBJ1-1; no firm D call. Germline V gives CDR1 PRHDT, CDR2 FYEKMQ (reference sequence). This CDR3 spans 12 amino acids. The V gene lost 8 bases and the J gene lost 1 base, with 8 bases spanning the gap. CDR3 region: CASEGGNTEAFF. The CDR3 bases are TGTGCCAGCGAAGGAGGGAACACTGAAGCTTTCTTT.

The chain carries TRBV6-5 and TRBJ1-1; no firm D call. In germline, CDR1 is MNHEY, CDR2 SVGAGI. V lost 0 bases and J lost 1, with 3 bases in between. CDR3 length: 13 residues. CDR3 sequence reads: CASSYSANTEAFF. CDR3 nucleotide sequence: TGTGCCAGCAGTTACTCGGCGAACACTGAAGCTTTCTTT.

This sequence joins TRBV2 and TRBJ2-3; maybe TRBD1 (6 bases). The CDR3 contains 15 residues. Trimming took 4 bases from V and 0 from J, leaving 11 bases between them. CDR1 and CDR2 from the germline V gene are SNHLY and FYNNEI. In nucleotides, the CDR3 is TGTGCCAGCAGTGGGAACAGGGCTAGCACAGATACGCAGTATTTT. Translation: CASSGNRASTDTQYF.

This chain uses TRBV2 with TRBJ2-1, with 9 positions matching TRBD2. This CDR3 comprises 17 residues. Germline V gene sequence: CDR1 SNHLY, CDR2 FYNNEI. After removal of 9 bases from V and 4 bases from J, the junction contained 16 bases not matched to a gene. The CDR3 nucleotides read TGTGCCAGGGCGGGAGGGCCTGATTACAGTAAATACAATGAGCAGTTCTTC. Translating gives CARAGGPDYSKYNEQFF.

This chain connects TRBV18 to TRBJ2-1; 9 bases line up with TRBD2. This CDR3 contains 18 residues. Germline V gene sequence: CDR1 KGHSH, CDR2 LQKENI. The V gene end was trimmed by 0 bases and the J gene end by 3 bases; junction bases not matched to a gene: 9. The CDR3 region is CASSPPITAGGYYNEQFF. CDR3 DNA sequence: TGTGCCAGCTCACCACCAATCACAGCGGGGGGATACTACAATGAGCAGTTCTTC.

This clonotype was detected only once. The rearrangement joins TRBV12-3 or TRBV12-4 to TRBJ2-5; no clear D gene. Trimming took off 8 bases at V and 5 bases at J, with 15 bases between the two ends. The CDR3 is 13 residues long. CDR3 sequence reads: CASGTVGQETQYF. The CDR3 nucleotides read TGTGCCAGCGGCACGGTTGGGCAGGAGACCCAGTACTTC.

CDR3 residues: CSVEGGTDTQYF. CDR3 nucleotide sequence: TGCAGCGTTGAAGGTGGCACAGATACGCAGTATTTT. The rearrangement links TRBV29-1 to TRBJ2-3; no reliable D call. The germline CDR1 and CDR2 sequences are SQVTM and ANQGSEA. With 1 base removed from V and 1 base from J, the gap between germline ends came to 3 bases. CDR3 size: 12 residues.

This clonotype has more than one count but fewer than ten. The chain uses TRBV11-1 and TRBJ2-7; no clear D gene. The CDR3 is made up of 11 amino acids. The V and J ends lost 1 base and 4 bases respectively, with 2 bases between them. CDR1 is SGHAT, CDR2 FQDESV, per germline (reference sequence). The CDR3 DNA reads TGTGCCAGCAGCTTAGATTACGAGCAGTACTTC. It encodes CASSLDYEQYF.

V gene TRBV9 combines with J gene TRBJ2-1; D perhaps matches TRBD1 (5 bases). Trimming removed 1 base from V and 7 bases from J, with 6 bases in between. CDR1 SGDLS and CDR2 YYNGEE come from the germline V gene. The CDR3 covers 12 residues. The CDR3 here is CASSVTGNEQFF. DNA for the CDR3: TGTGCCAGCAGCGTAACAGGTAATGAGCAGTTCTTC.

Written as DNA, the CDR3 is TGCAGTGCTCCGGACAGCAGCTCCTACGAGCAGTACTTC. It codes for CSAPDSSSYEQYF. V usage is TRBV20-1 and J usage is TRBJ2-7; possible D gene TRBD1, 6 bases. This CDR3 spans 13 amino acids. V was clipped by 5 bases and J by 0 bases, with 11 bases between them. Germline CDR1 reads DFQATT; CDR2 reads SNEGSKA (reference sequence).